The 23 T cell receptor beta chains in this list originate from one sample, sequenced in a study of control samples from healthy donors and cancer patients. TCRdb's copy holds only in-frame clones and misses some; the assay was immunoSEQ multiplex PCR. This table has about 130,000 clones, 85% to 95% appearing once. Sequencing used PBMCs. Source of these receptors: an elderly man with head and neck cancer.

Only a few counts were recorded for this clone. The chain combines TRBV7-8 with TRBJ2-7; 10 bases are a match to TRBD1. Germline CDR1 is SGHVS and CDR2 is FQNEAQ. The CDR3 contains 13 residues. Germline trimming cut 5 bases from V and 6 bases from J; bases unmatched to any gene: 4. The CDR3 sequence: CASSPGTGVEQYF. Here the CDR3 DNA reads TGTGCCAGCAGCCCAGGGACAGGGGTCGAGCAGTACTTC.

The chain employs TRBV2 and TRBJ2-7; D ambiguous. The germline V gene has CDR1 SNHLY and CDR2 FYNNEI. Trimming cost V 6 bases and J 0 bases, with 9 bases left between them. The CDR3 runs to 13 residues. CDR3 nucleotides: TGTGCCAGCAGGAAGGGTAACTCCTACGAGCAGTACTTC. Protein sequence: CASRKGNSYEQYF.

The chain is built from TRBV30 and TRBJ2-2; 9 positions match TRBD2. The CDR3 has 14 amino acids. Germline values: CDR1 GTSNPN, CDR2 SVGIG (reference sequence). V lost 8 bases and J lost 1; bases outside the gene matches: 5. CDR3 DNA: TGTGCCGCAGGGACTAGCAGGAACACCGGGGAGCTGTTTTTT. This sequence encodes CAAGTSRNTGELFF.

The V and J genes are TRBV11-3 and TRBJ2-1, with D unresolved. Germline values: CDR1 SGHNT, CDR2 YENEEA. The CDR3 covers 15 residues. Trimming stripped 5 bases from V and 0 bases from J, with 11 bases between. The CDR3 bases are TGTGCCAGCAGCCAAGATTCGAGCTCCTACAATGAGCAGTTCTTC. Residues: CASSQDSSSYNEQFF.

This chain connects TRBV14 to TRBJ1-1; D uncertain. This CDR3 spans 14 amino acids. Trimming took off 2 bases at V and 5 bases at J, with 12 bases between the two ends. CDR1 SGHDN and CDR2 FVKESK come from the germline V gene. The CDR3 sequence is CASSQISTFTEAFF. CDR3 DNA: TGTGCCAGCAGCCAAATAAGTACATTTACTGAAGCTTTCTTT.

In this sample, this clone turned up once. The gene calls are TRBV6-1 and TRBJ1-3; D ambiguous. CDR1 MNHNS and CDR2 SASEGT come from the germline V gene. Trimming removed 2 bases from V and 0 bases from J, with 14 bases in between. CDR3 length equals 17 residues. CDR3 nucleotides: TGTGCCAGCAGTGAAATAGAGGAGCCGTTCTCTGGAAACACCATATATTTT. It encodes CASSEIEEPFSGNTIYF.

The sample holds one count of this clone. The genes are TRBV5-1 and TRBJ1-1; D is possibly TRBD1 (5 bases). V shed 2 bases and J shed 7 bases, with 15 bases lying between them. Germline CDR1 is SGHRS and CDR2 is YFSETQ. The CDR3 covers 14 residues. DNA for the CDR3: TGCGCCAGCAGCTTCCCTTCCAGGGATAGTGAAGCTTTCTTT. Translated, it gives CASSFPSRDSEAFF.

The rearrangement joins TRBV27 to TRBJ2-7; TRBD2 matches 7 bases. The germline CDR1 and CDR2 sequences are MNHEY and SMNVEV (reference sequence). The length of the CDR3 is 15 residues. V dropped 2 bases and J dropped 0; count of bases not matched to a gene: 4. For the CDR3, the DNA is TGTGCCAGCAGTTTAGGGGGAGGGCTCTCCTACGAGCAGTACTTC. Translation: CASSLGGGLSYEQYF.

This clone occurred once. This sequence joins TRBV10-2 and TRBJ1-1; 7 bases line up with TRBD1. From germline, CDR1 is WSHSY and CDR2 SAAADI. The CDR3 spans 11 residues. The CDR3 is CASRGGTEAFF. In DNA, the CDR3 is TGCGCTTCCAGGGGGGGCACTGAAGCTTTCTTT.

This clone is a singleton in its sample. The chain is built from TRBV7-9 and TRBJ1-5, with a tentative D call TRBD1 (6 bases). The length of the CDR3 is 14 residues. Germline lookup yields CDR1 SEHNR and CDR2 FQNEAQ (reference sequence). With 1 base removed from V and 6 bases from J, the gap between germline ends came to 10 bases. The CDR3 coding sequence is TGTGCCAGCAGCTTAGGAGGGGGTGCTCAGCCCCAGCATTTT. Encoded protein: CASSLGGGAQPQHF.

The chain joins TRBV4-2 to TRBJ2-5; 9 bases line up with TRBD2. Germline-derived CDR1 and CDR2 are LGHNA and YNFKEQ. This CDR3 spans 16 amino acids. Trimming took 3 bases from V and 4 from J; bases not matched to a gene: 9. The CDR3 loop is CASSHTLSGGGETQYF. The DNA for the CDR3 is TGTGCCAGCAGCCATACCCTTAGCGGGGGAGGAGAGACCCAGTACTTC.

This clone was counted once. The genes are TRBV3-1 (or the pseudogene TRBV3-2) and TRBJ2-5; D is perhaps TRBD2 (6 bases). The CDR3 loop spans 15 amino acids. The germline V gene encodes CDR1 LGHDT and CDR2 YNNKEL (reference sequence). Trimming removed 1 base at V and 7 bases at J, with 16 bases between. CDR3 sequence reads: CASSQVGAGIGTQYF. In DNA form, the CDR3 reads TGTGCCAGCAGCCAAGTCGGGGCGGGGATAGGGACCCAGTACTTC.

This chain joins TRBV28 and TRBJ1-2; D is possibly TRBD1 (5 bases). Trimming cost V 3 bases and J 7 bases, with 21 bases left between them. The V gene's germline CDR1 is MDHEN and CDR2 SYDVKM. This CDR3 contains 16 residues. This CDR3 is CASSLGGTSRAGGYTF. CDR3 in DNA: TGTGCCAGCAGTTTGGGGGGGACCAGTCGCGCCGGTGGCTACACCTTC.

This clone was seen only a few times. The CDR3: CASSYGQTTEAFF. DNA of the CDR3: TGTGCCAGCAGTTATGGGCAAACCACTGAAGCTTTCTTT. The chain is built from TRBV6-5 and TRBJ1-1; D is unclear. In germline, CDR1 is MNHEY, CDR2 SVGAGI. The V end was cut by 3 bases, the J end by 4 bases, with 9 bases between. This CDR3 spans 13 amino acids.

The count of this clone is one. The J gene is TRBJ2-1, the V gene TRBV5-5, with D tentatively TRBD1 (5 bases). Trimming cost V 4 bases and J 0 bases, with 11 bases left between them. This CDR3 is built from 15 residues. CDR1 is SGHKS and CDR2 is YYEKEE in the germline V gene (reference sequence). CDR3: CASSPLGASYNEQFF. For the CDR3, the DNA is TGTGCCAGCAGCCCCCTTGGGGCCTCCTACAATGAGCAGTTCTTC.

V is TRBV5-6 and J is TRBJ2-5; D call uncertain. Trimming pared 2 bases from V and 5 bases from J, leaving 10 bases between. There are 13 residues in the CDR3. Germline CDR1 SGHDT, CDR2 YYEEEE. The CDR3 coding sequence is TGTGCCAGCAGCTTCCCCCCCAGTGAGACCCAGTACTTC. It encodes CASSFPPSETQYF.

This clone has just a few counts. The chain uses TRBV3-1 (or the pseudogene TRBV3-2) and TRBJ2-5; no reliable D call. This CDR3 is 15 amino acids long. V shed 2 bases and J shed 1 base, with 11 bases lying between them. The germline CDR1 and CDR2 sequences are LGHDT and YNNKEL (reference sequence). The CDR3 here is CASSQPGRPQETQYF. In DNA form, the CDR3 reads TGTGCCAGCAGCCAACCCGGACGCCCCCAAGAGACCCAGTACTTC.

This sequence joins TRBV2 and TRBJ2-7, with a tentative D call TRBD1 (6 bases). Germline-derived CDR1 and CDR2 are SNHLY and FYNNEI. The CDR3 sequence is 12 residues long. Between the trimmed V and J ends, which lost 3 bases and 12 bases, there was a span of 15 bases. The CDR3 DNA follows: TGTGCCAGCAGTGATACCGGGACAAGGCCGTACTTC. It specifies CASSDTGTRPYF. The full variable domain, completed using reference TRBV2 and TRBJ2-7, is EPEVTQTPSHQVTQMGQEVILRCVPISNHLYFYWYRQILGQKVEFLVSFYNNEISEKSEIFDDQFSVERPDGSNFTLKIRSTKLEDSAMYFCASSDTGTRPYFGPGTRLTVT.

This chain joins TRBV27 and TRBJ1-5; no clear D. CDR1 is MNHEY and CDR2 is SMNVEV in the germline V gene (reference sequence). V was shortened by 6 bases and J by 6 bases, with 12 bases between the two germline ends. The CDR3 totals 13 residues. The CDR3 nucleotides read TGTGCCAGCAGATATGCATATGGTCAGCCCCAGCATTTT. This codes for CASRYAYGQPQHF.

V usage is TRBV6-4 and J usage is TRBJ1-5; no reliable D call. Trimming cost V 5 bases and J 3 bases, with 8 bases left between them. The CDR3 length is 13 residues. The V gene's germline CDR1 is MRHNA and CDR2 SNTAGT. DNA of the CDR3: TGTGCCAGCAGTTATGGGGTCAATCAGCCCCAGCATTTT. Translating gives CASSYGVNQPQHF.

This rearrangement joins TRBV19 to TRBJ2-3; the match to TRBD2 covers 11 bases. After removal of 3 bases from V and 4 bases from J, the junction contained 3 bases not matched to a gene. CDR3 size: 15 residues. Germline V gene sequence: CDR1 LNHDA, CDR2 SQIVND (reference sequence). CDR3 DNA: TGTGCCAGTAGTATTGGGACTAGCGGATCAGATACGCAGTATTTT. Protein sequence: CASSIGTSGSDTQYF.

Concerning this clone itself: Other DNA sequences in the same sample also yield this CDR3. The rearrangement uses TRBV5-1 and TRBJ2-1; maybe TRBD1 (6 bases). This CDR3 is 13 amino acids long. V was trimmed by 2 bases and J by 5 bases, leaving 8 bases between them. The germline V gene encodes CDR1 SGHRS and CDR2 YFSETQ. In DNA, the CDR3 is TGCGCCAGCAGCTTCGGACAGAACAATGAGCAGTTCTTC. This translates into CASSFGQNNEQFF.

V gene TRBV28 combines with J gene TRBJ2-1, with D perhaps matching TRBD1 (6 bases). The CDR3 covers 14 residues. Germline V lookup: CDR1 MDHEN, CDR2 SYDVKM. With 5 bases removed from V and 7 bases from J, the gap between germline ends came to 15 bases. The CDR3 region is CASSTGTPTNEQFF. CDR3 DNA sequence: TGTGCCAGCAGTACCGGGACACCTACGAATGAGCAGTTCTTC.